The present entry profiles one T cell receptor beta chain with its context. Its antigen is undetermined. The V gene's germline CDR1 is MNHNS and CDR2 SASEGT. The CDR3 runs 15 residues. After removal of 7 bases from V and 9 bases from J, the junction contained 10 bases not matched to a gene. This specimen belongs to a study of PD-1 blockade in classical Hodgkin lymphoma. Only in-frame clones appear in the TCRdb table, and some are missing; sequencing was by immunoSEQ multiplex PCR. Of roughly 40,000 clones in the sample, roughly two thirds were seen once. The time point denotes: cycle 4 day 1 (C4D1), after less than 7 weeks of nivolumab. All the patients suffered relapse after autologous stem cell transplantation, and brentuximab vedotin exposure differed. Findings of the study overall: A significant rise in TCR diversity by C4D1 was seen for CD4+ but not CD8+ cells.

The rearrangement links TRBV6-1 to TRBJ2-1; 12 bases are a match to TRBD2. This specimen consisted of peripheral blood mononuclear cells (PBMCs), obtained before the fourth cycle of nivolumab. The source is a human donor with classical Hodgkin lymphoma. The CDR3 is CASKWTSGVVVEQFF. CDR3 bases: TGTGCCAGCAAATGGACTAGCGGGGTGGTCGTTGAGCAGTTCTTC.